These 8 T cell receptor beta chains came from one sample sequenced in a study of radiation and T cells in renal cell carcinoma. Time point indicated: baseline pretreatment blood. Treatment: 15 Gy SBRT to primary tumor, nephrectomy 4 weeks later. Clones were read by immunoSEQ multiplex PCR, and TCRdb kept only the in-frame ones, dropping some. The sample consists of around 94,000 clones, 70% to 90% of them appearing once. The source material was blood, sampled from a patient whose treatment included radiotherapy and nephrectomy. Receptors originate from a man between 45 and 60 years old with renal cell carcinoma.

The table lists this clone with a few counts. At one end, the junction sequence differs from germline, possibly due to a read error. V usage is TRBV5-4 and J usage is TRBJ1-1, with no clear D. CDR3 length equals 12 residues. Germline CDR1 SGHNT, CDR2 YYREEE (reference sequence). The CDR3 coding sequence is TGTGCCAGCAGCTTGGTGGCTAAACGGCCCAGCTTT. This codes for CASSLVAKRPSF.

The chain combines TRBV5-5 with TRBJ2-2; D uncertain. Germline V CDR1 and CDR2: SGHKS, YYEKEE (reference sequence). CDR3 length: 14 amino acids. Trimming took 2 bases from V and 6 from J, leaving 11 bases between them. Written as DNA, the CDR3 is TGTGCCAGCAGCTTAGCAGGCGTGGCCGGGGAGCTGTTTTTT. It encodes CASSLAGVAGELFF.

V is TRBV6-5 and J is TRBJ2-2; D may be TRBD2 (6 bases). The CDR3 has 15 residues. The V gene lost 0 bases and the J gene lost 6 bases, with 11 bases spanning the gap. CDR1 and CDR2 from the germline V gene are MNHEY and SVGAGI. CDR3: CASSYSGGVAGELFF. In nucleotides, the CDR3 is TGTGCCAGCAGTTACTCGGGGGGAGTCGCCGGGGAGCTGTTTTTT.

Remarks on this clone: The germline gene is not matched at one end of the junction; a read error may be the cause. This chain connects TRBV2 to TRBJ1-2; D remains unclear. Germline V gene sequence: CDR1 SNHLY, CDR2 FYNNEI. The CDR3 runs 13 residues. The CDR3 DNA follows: TGTGCCAGCAGTGAATCCGTCCCGAGGGTAGGGTTCTTC. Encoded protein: CASSESVPRVGFF.

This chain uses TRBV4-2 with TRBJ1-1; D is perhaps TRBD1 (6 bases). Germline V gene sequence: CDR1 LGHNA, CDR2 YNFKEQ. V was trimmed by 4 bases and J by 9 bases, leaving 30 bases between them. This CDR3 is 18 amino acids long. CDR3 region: CASSPRGRLTTGAGKAFF. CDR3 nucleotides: TGTGCCAGCAGCCCAAGGGGTCGCCTAACGACGGGGGCGGGAAAAGCTTTCTTT.

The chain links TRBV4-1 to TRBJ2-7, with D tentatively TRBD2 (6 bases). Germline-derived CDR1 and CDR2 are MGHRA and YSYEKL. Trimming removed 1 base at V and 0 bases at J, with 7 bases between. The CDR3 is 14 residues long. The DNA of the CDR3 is TGCGCCAGCAGCCAAGTCGGGAGCTCCTACGAGCAGTACTTC. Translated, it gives CASSQVGSSYEQYF.

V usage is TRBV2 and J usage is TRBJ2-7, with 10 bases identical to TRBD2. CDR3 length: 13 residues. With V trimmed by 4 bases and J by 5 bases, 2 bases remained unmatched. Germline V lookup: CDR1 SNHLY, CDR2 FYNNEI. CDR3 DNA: TGTGCCAGCAGTGGTACTAGCGGGGACGAGCAGTACTTC. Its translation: CASSGTSGDEQYF.

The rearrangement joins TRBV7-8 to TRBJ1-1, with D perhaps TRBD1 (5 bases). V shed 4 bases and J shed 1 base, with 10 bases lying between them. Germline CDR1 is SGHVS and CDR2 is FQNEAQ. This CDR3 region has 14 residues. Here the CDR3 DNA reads TGTGCCAGCAGCTCCGGGACTGAGAACACTGAAGCTTTCTTT. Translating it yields CASSSGTENTEAFF. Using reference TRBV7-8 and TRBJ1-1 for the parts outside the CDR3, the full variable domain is GAGVSQSPRYKVAKRGQDVALRCDPISGHVSLFWYQQALGQGPEFLTYFQNEAQLDKSGLPSDRFFAERPEGSVSTLKIQRTQQEDSAVYLCASSSGTENTEAFFGQGTRLTVV.